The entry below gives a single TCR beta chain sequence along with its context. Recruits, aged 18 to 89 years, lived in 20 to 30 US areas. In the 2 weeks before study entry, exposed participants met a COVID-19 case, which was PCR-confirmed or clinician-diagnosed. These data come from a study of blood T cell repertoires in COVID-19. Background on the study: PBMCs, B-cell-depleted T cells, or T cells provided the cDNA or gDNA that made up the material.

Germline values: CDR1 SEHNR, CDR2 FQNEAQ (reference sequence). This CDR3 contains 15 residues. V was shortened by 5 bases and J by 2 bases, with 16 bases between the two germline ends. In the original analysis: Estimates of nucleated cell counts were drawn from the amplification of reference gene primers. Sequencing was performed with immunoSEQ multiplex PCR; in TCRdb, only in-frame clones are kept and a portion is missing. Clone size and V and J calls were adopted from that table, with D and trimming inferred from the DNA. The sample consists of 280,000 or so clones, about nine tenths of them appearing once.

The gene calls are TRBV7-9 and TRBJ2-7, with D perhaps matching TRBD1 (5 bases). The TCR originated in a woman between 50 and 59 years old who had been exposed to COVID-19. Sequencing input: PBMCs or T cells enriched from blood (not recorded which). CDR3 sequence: CASSPGPSTAYEQYF. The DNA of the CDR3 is TGTGCCAGCAGCCCCGGTCCTTCGACAGCCTACGAGCAGTACTTC.